Listed below are T cell receptor beta chains from one sample, sequenced in a study of beta chain features in type 1 diabetes. Repertoires were generated with immunoSEQ multiplex PCR, while TCRdb's copy carries only in-frame clones and drops some. The profile shows approximately 140,000 clones, 40% to 55% of them singletons. Sequencing used Tregs from blood. These receptors originate from a man between 18 and 29 years old in good health. Both conserved end residues are part of each CDR3. D genes are given only for firm matches. Clone size is shown for a subset of rows, as once, few, many or a class of expanded clone.

D	V	length	J	size	DNA	CDR3
TRBD1	TRBV5-1	14	TRBJ1-1	NA	TGCGCCAGCATCCCGTGGACAGGGGACACTGAAGCTTTCTTT	CASIPWTGDTEAFF
TRBD2	TRBV27	13	TRBJ2-3	NA	TGTGCCAGCTCGGGACTAGCGGGAGGCCGGGAGTATTTT	CASSGLAGGREYF
TRBD2	TRBV7-3	14	TRBJ2-2	NA	TGTGCCAGCGGGACTAGCGGCTACACCGGGGAGCTGTTTTTT	CASGTSGYTGELFF
NA	TRBV29-1	12	TRBJ2-7	few	TGCAGCGTTGGACAGCAGACCTACGAGCAGTACTTC	CSVGQQTYEQYF
TRBD2	TRBV7-3	16	TRBJ2-1	NA	TGTGCCAGCAGCTTAACGTCGGGGGGGGGCTACAATGAGCAGTTCTTC	CASSLTSGGGYNEQFF
TRBD1	TRBV7-2	14	TRBJ1-5	NA	TGTGCCAGCAGCTCGACAGGGGGCTATCAGCCCCAGCATTTT	CASSSTGGYQPQHF
TRBD1	TRBV5-1	15	TRBJ2-7	NA	TGCGCCAGCAGGCGGCTCCCAGGGACAGAGTACGAGCAGTACTTC	CASRRLPGTEYEQYF
TRBD1	TRBV7-9	14	TRBJ1-2	NA	TGTGCCAGCAGCCCGACAGGGTCTTACTATGGCTACACCTTC	CASSPTGSYYGYTF
TRBD1	TRBV19	14	TRBJ2-7	once	TGTGCCAGTAGTCCCCTCAGGGGGAAAGGGGAGCAGTACTTC	CASSPLRGKGEQYF
TRBD1	TRBV7-2	14	TRBJ2-7	few	TGTGCCAGCAGCTTAGGGGACAGGTACTACGAGCAGTACTTC	CASSLGDRYYEQYF
NA	TRBV7-2	16	TRBJ1-4	NA	TGTGCCAGCAGCTTAGTTTGGTGGAGGGGAAAGGAAAAACTGTTTTTT	CASSLVWWRGKEKLFF
NA	TRBV5-1	14	TRBJ1-3	NA	TGCGCCAGCACCGATGGGGGGGCTGGAAACACCATATATTTT	CASTDGGAGNTIYF
NA	TRBV5-5	14	TRBJ2-7	NA	TGTGCCAGCAGCTTCAGGGTTGGCTTCTACGAGCAGTACTTC	CASSFRVGFYEQYF
NA	TRBV7-6	14	TRBJ2-7	once	TGTGCCAGCAGCCAGAGACGGGGGTCCTACGAGCAGTACTTC	CASSQRRGSYEQYF
TRBD1	TRBV27	14	TRBJ1-4	NA	TGTGCCAGCAGGAGGACAGGGTTTCGCGAAAAACTGTTTTTT	CASRRTGFREKLFF
NA	TRBV28	18	TRBJ2-6	NA	TGTGCCAGCAGCTCCGCAGGGGAGTTTTTCTCTGGGGCCAACGTCCTGACTTTC	CASSSAGEFFSGANVLTF
NA	TRBV19	15	TRBJ1-5	once	TGTGCCAGTAGTATACTGACAGTGGGCAATCAGCCCCAGCATTTT	CASSILTVGNQPQHF
TRBD1	TRBV5-4	14	TRBJ1-6	NA	TGTGCCAGCAGCCCGGACAGGGGATCCTCACCCCTCCACTTT	CASSPDRGSSPLHF
NA	TRBV5-6	15	TRBJ2-7	NA	TGTGCCAGCAGCTTGGCTGGCGGTTCCTCCTGCGAGCAGTACTTC	CASSLAGGSSCEQYF
TRBD2	TRBV5-6	16	TRBJ2-7	NA	TGTGCCAGCAGCCCGGACGGCGGACTAGCGGCCTACGAGCAGTACTTC	CASSPDGGLAAYEQYF
TRBD2	TRBV7-8	16	TRBJ2-5	NA	TGTGCCAGCAGCCTTCGACTAGCGGAGATCCAAGAGACCCAGTACTTC	CASSLRLAEIQETQYF
NA	TRBV2	14	TRBJ2-3	NA	TGTGCCAGCAGCACGATGCCATCAGTGGATACGCAGTATTTT	CASSTMPSVDTQYF
TRBD2	TRBV19	16	TRBJ2-1	NA	TGTGCCAGTAGTATAGGAACTAGCGGGCAGGACAATGAGCAGTTCTTC	CASSIGTSGQDNEQFF
TRBD2	TRBV9	19	TRBJ2-2	few	TGTGCCAGCAGCGTCGAGACCCCGTCCGGACTAGCGGGAGTCGGGGAGCTGTTTTTT	CASSVETPSGLAGVGELFF
TRBD1	TRBV30	15	TRBJ2-2	few	TGTGCCTGGAATGCAAACAGGGGGCGCACCGGGGAGCTGTTTTTT	CAWNANRGRTGELFF
NA	TRBV4-3	14	TRBJ1-1	NA	TGCGCCAGCAGCCCTCGGGGCAGGGGCGCTGAAGCTTTCTTT	CASSPRGRGAEAFF
NA	TRBV27	14	TRBJ2-7	NA	TGTGCCAGCAGTTTCAGGGGAACGGGCTACGAGCAGTACTTC	CASSFRGTGYEQYF
NA	TRBV30	15	TRBJ1-2	few	TGTGCCTGGAGTCTTACAGAAGCCCCGCTGGATGGCTACACCTTC	CAWSLTEAPLDGYTF
TRBD2	TRBV30	15	TRBJ2-3	few	TGTGCCTGGAGTGTGCGTCTAGCGGGGGCGGATACGCAGTATTTT	CAWSVRLAGADTQYF
NA	TRBV5-1	15	TRBJ2-7	few	TGCGCCAGCAGCCCGGGGAGGGGGGGAACCTACGAGCAGTACTTC	CASSPGRGGTYEQYF
NA	TRBV9	14	TRBJ2-1	few	TGTGCCAGCAGCGTACATGGCTCCAACAATGAGCAGTTCTTC	CASSVHGSNNEQFF
NA	TRBV27	16	TRBJ2-2	NA	TGTGCCAGCAGTTTATCTGTGGGGGGGCTCACCGGGGAGCTGTTTTTT	CASSLSVGGLTGELFF
NA	TRBV6-1	13	TRBJ2-1	NA	TGTGCCAGCAGTGGTCAGGGGGGCGATGAGCAGTTCTTC	CASSGQGGDEQFF
TRBD2	TRBV6-5	16	TRBJ2-1	NA	TGTGCCAGCAGTTACATTAGCGGGGGGACTTTTAATGAGCAGTTCTTC	CASSYISGGTFNEQFF
NA	TRBV7-2	14	TRBJ2-5	few	TGTGCCAGCAGCTTAGTCGTGGGAGCTGGGACCCAGTACTTC	CASSLVVGAGTQYF
TRBD2	TRBV6-5	12	TRBJ2-1	NA	TGTGCCAGCAGTTACTCTAGCGGGAGGCCGTTCTTC	CASSYSSGRPFF
NA	TRBV29-1	12	TRBJ2-3	NA	TGCAGCGCCCTTGGGCGCGAAGATACGCAGTATTTT	CSALGREDTQYF
NA	TRBV18	13	TRBJ2-2	NA	TGTGCCAGTCGACGTACAGGGACCGGGGAGCTGTTTTTT	CASRRTGTGELFF
NA	TRBV29-1	16	TRBJ1-2	NA	TGCAGCGTTCGGTTCGGTGCGGGGGGGGATTACTATGGCTACACCTTC	CSVRFGAGGDYYGYTF
NA	TRBV6-1	14	TRBJ1-6	NA	TGTGCCAGCAGTGCGGGACACGGAAATTCACCCCTCCACTTT	CASSAGHGNSPLHF
NA	TRBV6-5	16	TRBJ2-7	NA	TGTGCCAGCAGTTACTCGATTGGCGGGCGGTCCTACGAGCAGTACTTC	CASSYSIGGRSYEQYF
NA	TRBV5-8	14	TRBJ1-1	NA	TGTGCCAGCAGCTTTCGAGGGAGGGAGACTGAAGCTTTCTTT	CASSFRGRETEAFF
NA	TRBV6-1	14	TRBJ2-7	NA	TGTGCCAGCAGTGAGAGAATCAGGGGCGGCGAGCAGTACTTC	CASSERIRGGEQYF
NA	TRBV9	13	TRBJ1-1	NA	TGTGCCAGCAGCATTACAGCGAACACTGAAGCTTTCTTT	CASSITANTEAFF
NA	TRBV28	13	TRBJ2-7	few	TGTGCCAGCGCCGGACTCTACTACTACGAGCAGTACTTC	CASAGLYYYEQYF
NA	TRBV7-9	12	TRBJ1-2	NA	TGTGCCAGCAGCTTCTCCACGGGGGGCTACACCTTC	CASSFSTGGYTF
NA	TRBV23-1	11	TRBJ1-2	NA	TGCGCCAGCTCACTGAACTATGGCTACACCTTC	CASSLNYGYTF
NA	TRBV2	13	TRBJ2-7	NA	TGTGCCAGCGCGGGGCAGGTAGCCTACGAGCAGTACTTC	CASAGQVAYEQYF
NA	TRBV5-1	15	TRBJ2-1	few	TGCGCCAGCAGCTTGGCCAGGGGGGCTTACAATGAGCAGTTCTTC	CASSLARGAYNEQFF
TRBD1	TRBV5-1	17	TRBJ2-2	NA	TGCGCCAGCAGCTTGGCCGCGACAGGGGGCGCCCCCGGGGAGCTGTTTTTT	CASSLAATGGAPGELFF
TRBD2	TRBV5-1	15	TRBJ2-5	NA	TGCGCCAGCAGCTTCCGGACTAGCGGGAAAGAGACCCAGTACTTC	CASSFRTSGKETQYF
NA	TRBV6-5	15	TRBJ1-5	NA	TGTGCCAGCAGTTACTCGAGAGATAGCAATCAGCCCCAGCATTTT	CASSYSRDSNQPQHF
NA	TRBV6-1	13	TRBJ1-4	NA	TGTGCCAGCGTTGGTCAGAATAATGAAAAACTGTTTTTT	CASVGQNNEKLFF
NA	TRBV28	14	TRBJ2-7	NA	TGTGCCAGCAGTTTGAGTCAAGTCTCCTACGAGCAGTACTTC	CASSLSQVSYEQYF
NA	TRBV7-8	13	TRBJ2-5	NA	TGTGCCAGCAGCTCGGTCCTCCAAGAGACCCAGTACTTC	CASSSVLQETQYF
TRBD2	TRBV5-1	13	TRBJ2-2	few	TGCGCCAGCCGGGGGGGGTCGGCCGGGGAGCTGTTTTTT	CASRGGSAGELFF
NA	TRBV2	13	TRBJ1-1	NA	TGTGCCAGCCGACTACAGGGGAACACTGAAGCTTTCTTT	CASRLQGNTEAFF